This TCR beta chain comes out of a study of cytomegalovirus exposure and HLA in healthy donors. Trimming removed 1 base at V and 4 bases at J, with 14 bases between. In germline, CDR1 is LNHNV, CDR2 YYDKDF (reference sequence). The CDR3 length is 16 residues. Vbeta (60) and Jbeta (13) primers were used in the PCR. TCRdb's table, derived via immunoSEQ multiplex PCR, lists solely in-frame clones and lacks some. This sample has about 120,000 clones, with 74% found just once. The receptor's source is a man aged 40-49 years in good health and CMV-seropositive. V is TRBV15 and J is TRBJ2-1; a weak D match, TRBD2 (7 bases). The sequencing sample was made of PBMCs. The CDR3 coding sequence is TGTGCCACCAGCAGAGCAAGGGGGGGCGGGTACAATGAGCAGTTCTTC. Translated: CATSRARGGGYNEQFF.